A single sample gave rise to the 32 T cell receptor beta chains below, sequenced in a study of human T cells and chemical hapten exposure (dated by TCRdb to the early 2020s). The time point label on this specimen signifies: pre-sensitization, week 0. The sample's treatment or condition label, decoded: therapeutic diphenylcyclopropenone sensitization with weekly scalp DPC. Libraries were prepared through RACE. TCRdb records NextSeq 500 as the sequencer. In-frame beta chains were kept once TCRdb had trimmed the public reads at Q25 with fastp and called clones with MiXCR. Merged by CDR3 protein, the rows form single entries marked with the most common genes and DNA. This sample is represented by 300,000 to 450,000 distinct CDR3 sequences; around 5.5% of them were singletons. The ten largest clonotypes hold just over 2.5% of the sample. Sequencing used whole blood, obtained in connection with sensitization to the hapten diphenylcyclopropenone (DPC). These receptors were obtained from a woman in her fifties or sixties with alopecia areata. Some clones in this sample may be carry-over from other donors' samples.

This clonotype came up a few times. The chain is built from TRBV3-1 and TRBJ1-5; possible D gene TRBD1, 5 bases. The CDR3 consists of 15 residues. The V and J ends lost 4 bases and 5 bases respectively, with 15 bases between them. In germline, CDR1 is LGHDT, CDR2 YNNKEL (reference sequence). Here the CDR3 DNA reads TGTGCCAGCAGCCTGGGGACCGGGGAGGATCAGCCCCAGCATTTT. It translates to CASSLGTGEDQPQHF.

This clonotype has just a few counts. The chain has TRBV10-3 and TRBJ1-1; a weak D match, TRBD1 (5 bases). The V and J ends lost 7 bases and 1 base respectively, with 7 bases between them. This CDR3 contains 12 residues. CDR1 and CDR2 (germline): ENHRY, SYGVKD. Here the CDR3 DNA reads TGTGCCATCAATACAGGGAACACTGAAGCTTTCTTT. It encodes CAINTGNTEAFF.

The V call is TRBV7-6, the J call TRBJ2-2, with 9 bases fitting TRBD2. The V and J ends lost 2 bases and 1 base, in that order; junction bases with no gene match: 5. The CDR3 consists of 17 residues. Germline loops: CDR1 SGHVS, CDR2 FNYEAQ. In DNA, the CDR3 is TGTGCCAGCAGCTTAAGTCCTAGCGGGATGAACACCGGGGAGCTGTTTTTT. This gives the protein CASSLSPSGMNTGELFF.

Comments on this clonotype: The CDR3 ends on some other residue instead of the conserved phenylalanine or tryptophan, so this is likely a read error. The rearrangement joins TRBV5-4 to TRBJ2-5, with 7 bases aligning to TRBD1. After removal of 2 bases from V and 1 base from J, the junction contained 5 bases not matched to a gene. Looked up from germline, CDR1 is SGHNT and CDR2 is YYREEE (reference sequence). The length of the CDR3 is 15 residues. The CDR3 DNA sequence: TGTGCCAGCAGCTTAGGAGACAGGGCCCAAGAGACCCAGTACTAC. Translation: CASSLGDRAQETQYY.

This chain links TRBV12-3 or TRBV12-4 with TRBJ1-1; D uncertain. V lost 11 bases and J 1 base, leaving 14 bases between the germline ends. CDR3 length equals 13 residues. The CDR3 DNA reads TGTGCCGCCTCGGGTCCTCGGAACACTGAAGCTTTCTTT. Protein product: CAASGPRNTEAFF.

This clonotype was detected ten times or more. The CDR3, as DNA: TGTGCCAGCAGTCGGACTTTGACCGGGGAGCTGTTTTTT. Protein: CASSRTLTGELFF. The gene calls are TRBV6-2 or TRBV6-3 and TRBJ2-2, with a possible D match to TRBD2 (5 bases). The V gene lost 5 bases and the J gene lost 5 bases, with 9 bases spanning the gap. CDR3 length equals 13 residues. CDR1 and CDR2 from the germline V gene are MNHEY and SVGEGT.

This clonotype was observed a handful of times. The rearrangement joins TRBV27 to TRBJ1-1; D uncertain. Between the trimmed V and J ends, which lost 0 bases and 5 bases, there was a span of 13 bases. CDR1 is MNHEY, CDR2 SMNVEV, per germline (reference sequence). This CDR3 is 15 amino acids long. The CDR3 region has the DNA TGTGCCAGCAGTTTATCGGCCGGGTTGAGGACTGAAGCTTTCTTT. Translated, it gives CASSLSAGLRTEAFF.

This clonotype was seen a few times. The genes are TRBV4-1 and TRBJ2-3, with 11 bases lining up with TRBD2. The CDR3 is made up of 15 amino acids. From germline, CDR1 is MGHRA and CDR2 YSYEKL. V lost 4 bases, J lost 6 bases, and 6 bases stayed unmatched. As DNA, the CDR3 is TGCGCCAGCAGCCTGGGACTAGCGGAGATGGATACGCAGTATTTT. It codes for CASSLGLAEMDTQYF.

The chain joins TRBV7-9 to TRBJ1-1; 9 nucleotides align to TRBD1. The germline V gene encodes CDR1 SEHNR and CDR2 FQNEAQ (reference sequence). The ends lost 10 bases at V and 4 bases at J; junction bases unmatched: 7. The CDR3 consists of 13 residues. The CDR3 is CATAGQGRTEAFF. In nucleotides, the CDR3 is TGTGCCACCGCAGGACAGGGGCGCACTGAAGCTTTCTTT. The complete variable domain, with remaining parts taken from reference TRBV7-9 and TRBJ1-1, reads DTGVSQNPRHKITKRGQNVTFRCDPISEHNRLYWYRQTLGQGPEFLTYFQNEAQLEKSRLLSDRFSAERPKGSFSTLEIQRTEQGDSAMYLCATAGQGRTEAFFGQGTRLTVV.

This clonotype has more than one count but fewer than ten. The chain has TRBV20-1 and TRBJ1-5, with D possibly matching TRBD1 (5 bases). Germline CDR1 is DFQATT and CDR2 is SNEGSKA (reference sequence). V was trimmed by 6 bases and J by 7 bases, leaving 16 bases between them. The CDR3 totals 13 residues. The CDR3 reads CSAWDRLGQPQHF. As DNA, the CDR3 is TGCAGTGCCTGGGACCGCCTTGGGCAGCCCCAGCATTTT.

At least ten counts were recorded for this clonotype. The V and J genes are TRBV6-5 and TRBJ2-7; D is tentatively TRBD1 or TRBD2 (5 bases each). CDR3 length equals 15 residues. Germline lookup yields CDR1 MNHEY and CDR2 SVGAGI. The ends were cut back, 4 bases at V and 1 base at J, with 14 bases in the middle. In nucleotides, the CDR3 is TGTGCCAGCAGTTCCCTTTGGGGGAGATCCTACGAGCAGTACTTC. This codes for CASSSLWGRSYEQYF.

This clonotype has only a few counts. The rearrangement uses TRBV5-1 and TRBJ1-1; D is unclear. The CDR3 length is 14 residues. Trimming stripped 2 bases from V and 3 bases from J, with 11 bases between. The germline gives CDR1 SGHRS, CDR2 YFSETQ. The CDR3, as DNA: TGCGCCAGCAGCTTAGAGGGAGCGGACACTGAAGCTTTCTTT. This translates into CASSLEGADTEAFF.

The J gene is TRBJ1-5, the V gene TRBV12-3 or TRBV12-4, with D possibly being TRBD1 (5 bases). The germline V and J ends were trimmed by 0 bases and 6 bases, with 12 bases remaining between them. The CDR3 runs 15 residues. The CDR3 sequence: CASSLAGVGSQPQHF. The CDR3 DNA reads TGTGCCAGCAGTTTAGCGGGGGTTGGAAGTCAGCCCCAGCATTTT.

This clonotype was seen a handful of times. V and J are TRBV6-5 and TRBJ1-4, with TRBD1 as a possible D gene (6 bases). This CDR3 spans 16 amino acids. Trimming stripped 7 bases from V and 4 bases from J, with 19 bases between. Germline CDR1 MNHEY, CDR2 SVGAGI. The CDR3 reads CASTARQGLYNEKLFF. The DNA for the CDR3 is TGTGCCAGCACCGCGCGGCAGGGGCTCTATAATGAAAAACTGTTTTTT.

This clonotype was observed a few times. The chain joins TRBV12-3 or TRBV12-4 to TRBJ2-3; D uncertain. Trimming removed 6 bases at V and 2 bases at J, with 9 bases between. The CDR3 length is 13 residues. CDR3 sequence: CASSTASTDTQYF. The CDR3 DNA reads as TGTGCCAGCAGCACCGCATCCACAGATACGCAGTATTTT.

This clonotype appeared a few times. The rearrangement links TRBV5-1 to TRBJ1-1; weak D call: TRBD1 (5 bases). Per germline, CDR1 SGHRS and CDR2 YFSETQ. The CDR3 length is 13 residues. V lost 1 base to trimming and J lost 8 bases, with 12 bases between them. The CDR3 here is CASSLRGEGEAFF. The DNA of the CDR3 is TGCGCCAGCAGCTTGAGGGGAGAGGGAGAAGCTTTCTTT.

This clonotype was found a few times. V is TRBV30 and J is TRBJ2-7; a possible D gene is TRBD2 (6 bases). This CDR3 region has 14 residues. The germline V gene has CDR1 GTSNPN and CDR2 SVGIG (reference sequence). V lost 5 bases to trimming and J lost 0 bases, with 14 bases between them. The CDR3 sequence is CAWLTPGSSYEQYF. The CDR3 DNA follows: TGTGCCTGGCTTACCCCCGGGAGCTCCTACGAGCAGTACTTC.

The chain joins TRBV12-3 or TRBV12-4 to TRBJ2-5; 8 bases agree with TRBD2. CDR3 size: 13 residues. V lost 6 bases to trimming and J lost 5 bases; unmatched junction nucleotides: 5. The CDR3 protein is CASRERGRETQYF. CDR3 nucleotides: TGTGCCAGCAGGGAGCGGGGGCGGGAGACCCAGTACTTC.

This clonotype came up many times. V usage is TRBV3-1 and J usage is TRBJ1-5; no reliable D call. V was trimmed by 2 bases and J by 4 bases, leaving 6 bases between them. The V gene's germline CDR1 is LGHDT and CDR2 YNNKEL (reference sequence). The CDR3 is 13 amino acids. CDR3 sequence reads: CASSQTENQPQHF. The CDR3 DNA follows: TGTGCCAGCAGCCAAACGGAGAATCAGCCCCAGCATTTT.

The CDR3 bases are TGCAGTGCTAAAGGGACCGGGGCTCGGAATTATCAGCCCCAGCATTTT. Amino acid sequence: CSAKGTGARNYQPQHF. The chain combines TRBV20-1 with TRBJ1-5; perhaps TRBD1 as D (5 bases). The length of the CDR3 is 16 residues. Trimming removed 4 bases at V and 5 bases at J, with 21 bases between. Per germline, CDR1 DFQATT and CDR2 SNEGSKA (reference sequence).

This clonotype occurred a few times. The chain joins TRBV4-1 to TRBJ2-1; 9 nucleotides line up with TRBD2. This CDR3 is 16 amino acids long. Germline V lookup: CDR1 MGHRA, CDR2 YSYEKL. The V segment lost 6 bases and the J segment 0 bases; nucleotides outside the gene matches: 6. The CDR3 region has the DNA TGCGCCAGCAGGGGTAGCGGGGGAAGCTCCTACAATGAGCAGTTCTTC. Its protein product is CASRGSGGSSYNEQFF.

This clonotype showed up many times. In nucleotides, the CDR3 is TGTGCCAGCAGAGACGTAGCGGGGGGCACAGATACGCAGTATTTT. Amino acid sequence: CASRDVAGGTDTQYF. This sequence joins TRBV6-5 and TRBJ2-3, with 9 bases identical to TRBD2. The CDR3 extends over 15 amino acids. V lost 6 bases, J lost 1 base, and 5 bases stayed unmatched. Germline V gives CDR1 MNHEY, CDR2 SVGAGI.

This clonotype occurred a few times. V and J are TRBV7-2 and TRBJ2-3; 8 bases match TRBD2. Germline V gives CDR1 SGHTA, CDR2 FQGNSA. The CDR3 is 17 amino acids. V lost 3 bases and J lost 3; bases outside the gene matches: 11. CDR3 loop: CASSFTLPGGLTDTQYF. The CDR3 DNA reads TGTGCCAGCAGCTTTACCCTGCCGGGGGGGCTGACAGATACGCAGTATTTT.

This clonotype occurred a few times. The genes are TRBV7-8 and TRBJ2-3, with TRBD2 identical over 7 bases. The CDR3 is made up of 16 amino acids. The ends lost 5 bases at V and 1 base at J; junction bases unmatched: 9. In germline, CDR1 is SGHVS, CDR2 FQNEAQ. This CDR3 is CASSPRRRGGTDTQYF. CDR3 bases: TGTGCCAGCAGCCCCCGTCGACGGGGGGGCACAGATACGCAGTATTTT. The full variable domain, in which reference TRBV7-8 and TRBJ2-3 provide the parts outside the CDR3, is GAGVSQSPRYKVAKRGQDVALRCDPISGHVSLFWYQQALGQGPEFLTYFQNEAQLDKSGLPSDRFFAERPEGSVSTLKIQRTQQEDSAVYLCASSPRRRGGTDTQYFGPGTRLTVL.

The table lists this clonotype with many counts. The chain joins TRBV28 to TRBJ2-7; possibly TRBD2 for D (5 bases). V was trimmed by 2 bases and J by 0 bases, leaving 14 bases between them. This CDR3 has 16 amino acids. The V gene's germline CDR1 is MDHEN and CDR2 SYDVKM. Here the CDR3 DNA reads TGTGCCAGCAGTTTAAAGGCGGCTAGCAGCTCCTACGAGCAGTACTTC. As protein: CASSLKAASSSYEQYF.

CDR3 residues: CAIGDRKETQYF. The CDR3 nucleotides read TGTGCCATCGGGGACAGGAAAGAGACCCAGTACTTC. The V gene is TRBV10-3, the J gene TRBJ2-5, with 8 positions matching TRBD1. Germline trimming cut 8 bases from V and 3 bases from J; bases unmatched to any gene: 2. This CDR3 comprises 12 residues. Germline CDR1 ENHRY, CDR2 SYGVKD.

In its sample, this clonotype was seen many times. This chain links TRBV11-2 with TRBJ2-1; D unclear. Germline CDR1 and CDR2: SGHAT and FQNNGV. CDR3 length equals 14 residues. Trimming shortened V by 4 bases and J by 4 bases, and 11 bases separated the two germline ends. As DNA, the CDR3 is TGTGCCAGCAGCTACTTGGACGGGTACAATGAGCAGTTCTTC. Translation gives CASSYLDGYNEQFF.

This chain connects TRBV6-1 to TRBJ1-2, with a possible D match to TRBD1 (5 bases). CDR1 and CDR2 (germline): MNHNS, SASEGT. Trimming removed 1 base at V and 7 bases at J, with 19 bases between. CDR3 length: 16 amino acids. The CDR3 nucleotides are TGTGCCAGCAGTGAAGAACCCGGAGGCCGGACAACTGGCTACACCTTC. As protein: CASSEEPGGRTTGYTF.

This clonotype was observed many times. V is TRBV12-3 or TRBV12-4 and J is TRBJ1-2, with unresolved D. With 7 bases removed from V and 6 bases from J, the gap between germline ends came to 15 bases. This CDR3 contains 13 residues. For the CDR3, the DNA is TGTGCCAGCAAAACGGGGTTTTCTAATGGCTACACCTTC. It yields the protein CASKTGFSNGYTF.

The chain couples TRBV20-1 to TRBJ2-6; D uncertain. Deletions cut 1 base from V and 2 bases from J, with 3 bases between. Germline V gene sequence: CDR1 DFQATT, CDR2 SNEGSKA (reference sequence). The CDR3 length is 13 residues. In DNA, the CDR3 is TGCAGTGCTAGAGGGGCTGGGGCCAACGTCCTGACTTTC. Translated, it gives CSARGAGANVLTF.

The chain is built from TRBV20-1 and TRBJ2-7; 10 nucleotides line up with TRBD2. Trimming cost V 0 bases and J 2 bases; bases outside gene matches: 13. Germline V lookup: CDR1 DFQATT, CDR2 SNEGSKA (reference sequence). CDR3 length equals 18 residues. CDR3 bases: TGCAGTGCTAGAGATCCAGGGTGGACTAGCGGAACTGCCTACGAGCAGTACTTC. Protein sequence: CSARDPGWTSGTAYEQYF.

This clonotype has a handful of counts. V usage is TRBV6-5 and J usage is TRBJ1-1, with 7 nucleotides matching TRBD1. Germline assignment: CDR1 MNHEY and CDR2 SVGAGI. The CDR3 extends over 16 amino acids. Losses at the gene ends were 5 bases for V and 0 bases for J; bases not matched to a gene: 9. The CDR3 loop is CASSTAGGTMNTEAFF. The CDR3 nucleotides are TGTGCCAGCAGTACCGCAGGGGGGACCATGAACACTGAAGCTTTCTTT.